The rows below give T cell receptor beta chains drawn from one sample of a study of T cell changes during pregnancy in multiple sclerosis. Libraries were prepared by immunoSEQ multiplex PCR; TCRdb keeps only in-frame clonotypes and omits some of them. Found here are tens of thousands of clones, roughly 92% of them singletons; the top ten hold roughly 0.23%. This specimen was CD4+ T cells from peripheral blood mononuclear cells, taken in the third trimester of pregnancy. Source of these receptors: a female donor with multiple sclerosis, enrolled in a pregnancy study. Both conserved end residues are part of each CDR3. A D gene is named only where the DNA matches it firmly. The size field is filled for only some rows; it gives once, few, many or a size class.

v_call	j_call	clone_size	d_call	cdr3_aa	cdr3_nt
TRBV19	TRBJ2-1	.	.	CASSHGLNYNEQFF	TGTGCCAGTAGTCATGGACTGAACTACAATGAGCAGTTCTTC
TRBV5-1	TRBJ1-3	.	TRBD1	CASSLSTGVGSGNTIYF	TGCGCCAGCAGCTTGTCTACAGGGGTAGGCTCTGGAAACACCATATATTTT
TRBV5-1	TRBJ2-3	once	.	CASSLSVADTQYF	TGCGCCAGCAGCTTGTCGGTAGCAGATACGCAGTATTTT
TRBV6-1	TRBJ2-1	.	.	CASNRAGNEQFF	TGTGCCAGTAACAGGGCGGGCAATGAGCAGTTCTTC
TRBV5-1	TRBJ1-1	.	TRBD1	CASSLGQGRGMNTEAFF	TGCGCCAGCAGCTTGGGACAGGGGAGAGGGATGAACACTGAAGCTTTCTTT
TRBV2	TRBJ1-1	few	TRBD1	CASSPTGFYTEAFF	TGTGCCAGCAGTCCGACAGGGTTTTATACTGAAGCTTTCTTT
TRBV5-6	TRBJ2-3	.	TRBD2	CASSPYSGSSDTQYF	TGTGCCAGCAGCCCGTATAGCGGGAGTTCAGATACGCAGTATTTT
TRBV2	TRBJ2-1	.	TRBD1	CASSSRGQGGRNEQFF	TGTGCCAGCAGTTCCCGGGGACAGGGTGGAAGGAATGAGCAGTTCTTC
TRBV4-1	TRBJ1-3	.	.	CASRPGTREVSAGNTIYF	TGCGCCAGCAGGCCCGGGACTCGTGAGGTCTCTGCTGGAAACACCATATATTTT
TRBV2	TRBJ1-2	.	.	CASSVRDYGYTF	TGTGCCAGCAGTGTTCGGGACTATGGCTACACCTTC
TRBV7-9	TRBJ2-3	.	.	CASTPGAADTQYF	TGTGCCAGCACCCCTGGGGCGGCCGATACGCAGTATTTT
TRBV5-4	TRBJ1-5	.	.	CASSLQGGQPQHF	TGTGCCAGCAGCTTGCAGGGCGGCCAGCCCCAGCATTTT
TRBV6-5	TRBJ1-2	.	TRBD1	CASSRFRDRDGYTF	TGTGCCAGCAGTCGCTTCCGGGACAGGGATGGCTACACCTTC
TRBV4-1	TRBJ2-7	.	.	CASSQDRESAQIYEQYF	TGCGCCAGCAGCCAAGATCGGGAGTCTGCCCAAATCTACGAGCAGTACTTC
TRBV29-1	TRBJ2-3	.	TRBD2	CSWTGGGLTDTQYF	TGCAGCTGGACCGGCGGGGGGCTCACAGATACGCAGTATTTT
TRBV6-5	TRBJ1-2	.	.	CASSYSTGGSYGYTF	TGTGCCAGCAGTTACTCGACTGGCGGTAGCTATGGCTACACCTTC
TRBV5-4	TRBJ2-5	once	TRBD1	CASSFGTGLQETQYF	TGTGCCAGCAGCTTCGGGACAGGGCTTCAAGAGACCCAGTACTTC
TRBV6-1	TRBJ1-1	.	.	CASRVQVVNTEAFF	TGTGCCAGCAGAGTACAGGTGGTGAACACTGAAGCTTTCTTT
TRBV18	TRBJ1-1	.	.	CASSPSTALNTEAFF	TGTGCCAGCTCACCCTCGACAGCCCTGAACACTGAAGCTTTCTTT
TRBV6-1	TRBJ1-2	.	TRBD1	CASSEGDRGREGYTF	TGTGCCAGCAGTGAAGGGGACAGGGGAAGAGAAGGCTACACCTTC
TRBV5-4	TRBJ2-1	.	TRBD1	CASSHGQGRDEQFF	TGTGCCAGCAGCCATGGACAGGGGAGGGATGAGCAGTTCTTC
TRBV7-2	TRBJ2-7	.	.	CASSLGLRADSYEQYF	TGTGCCAGCAGCTTAGGGTTGCGGGCGGACTCCTACGAGCAGTACTTC
TRBV28	TRBJ1-2	few	TRBD1	CASEQGKRGYTF	TGTGCCAGCGAACAGGGGAAGAGGGGCTACACCTTC
TRBV15	TRBJ1-4	.	TRBD1	CATSTRGTGVEKLFF	TGTGCCACCAGCACCAGGGGGACAGGGGTTGAAAAACTGTTTTTT
TRBV2	TRBJ1-4	.	TRBD1	CASSGMAGGEEKLFF	TGTGCCAGCAGTGGAATGGCAGGGGGCGAGGAAAAACTGTTTTTT
TRBV30	TRBJ2-7	.	TRBD1	CAWSGTGGAPYEQYF	TGTGCCTGGAGTGGGACAGGGGGCGCACCCTACGAGCAGTACTTC
TRBV10-3	TRBJ1-6	.	.	CAISGTANSPLHF	TGTGCCATCAGTGGGACAGCTAATTCACCCCTCCACTTT